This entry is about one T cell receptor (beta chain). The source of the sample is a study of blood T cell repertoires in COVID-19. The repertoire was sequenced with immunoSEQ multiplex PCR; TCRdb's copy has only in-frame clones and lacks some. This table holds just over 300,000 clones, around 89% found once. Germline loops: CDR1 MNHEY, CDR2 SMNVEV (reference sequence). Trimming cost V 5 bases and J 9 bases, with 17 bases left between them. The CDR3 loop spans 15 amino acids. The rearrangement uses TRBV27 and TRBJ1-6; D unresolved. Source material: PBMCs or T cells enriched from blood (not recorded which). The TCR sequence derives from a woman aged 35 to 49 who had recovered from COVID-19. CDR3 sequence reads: CASSPPGRVSSPLHF. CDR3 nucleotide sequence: TGTGCCAGCAGTCCCCCGGGGAGGGTCAGTTCACCCCTCCACTTT.